A selection of T cell receptor beta chains follows, all from one sample in a study of cytotoxic CD8 clonotypes in ibrutinib-treated CLL. Measured with immunoSEQ multiplex PCR; TCRdb has only the in-frame clones, and not every one. The sample lists about 310,000 clones, just under 80% occurring once. Sequenced material: PBMCs, taken before ibrutinib treatment. These TCRs come from a human donor with chronic lymphocytic leukemia. The CDR3 runs from the conserved cysteine through the conserved F or W. A D gene is named only where the DNA matches it firmly. The size entry is marked missing in some rows and otherwise reads once, few, many or a size class.

size: .
V: TRBV6-1
D: .
J: TRBJ1-2
DNA: TGTGCCAGCAGTGAATGGGGGGACCGAGACTATGGCTACACCTTC
CDR3: CASSEWGDRDYGYTF

size: once
V: TRBV5-5
D: TRBD2
J: TRBJ2-5
DNA: TGTGCCAGCAGCCCTAGCGGGTATAAAGAGACCCAGTACTTC
CDR3: CASSPSGYKETQYF

size: few
V: TRBV5-1
D: .
J: TRBJ1-4
DNA: TGCGCCAGCAGCTTGGTTCCGGCGACCGCAACTAATGAAAAACTGTTTTTT
CDR3: CASSLVPATATNEKLFF

size: .
V: TRBV30
D: TRBD1
J: TRBJ1-4
DNA: TGTGCCTGGAGCGCCCCGGGACAGGGTAATGAAAAACTGTTTTTT
CDR3: CAWSAPGQGNEKLFF

size: .
V: TRBV4-1
D: TRBD1
J: TRBJ2-3
DNA: TGCGCCAGCAGCCTAACCGGGACAGGGCATCCCACAGATACGCAGTATTTT
CDR3: CASSLTGTGHPTDTQYF

size: few
V: TRBV16
D: TRBD1
J: TRBJ1-1
DNA: TGTGCCAGCAGCCCGACAGGGACGACTGAAGCTTTCTTT
CDR3: CASSPTGTTEAFF

size: .
V: TRBV30
D: .
J: TRBJ2-7
DNA: TGTGCCTGCAACAGGGAGCGATACGAGCAGTACTTC
CDR3: CACNRERYEQYF

size: once
V: TRBV4-3
D: .
J: TRBJ2-1
DNA: TGCGCCAGCAGCCCCTACGGGACCACCTACAATGAGCAGTTCTTC
CDR3: CASSPYGTTYNEQFF

size: once
V: TRBV4-3
D: .
J: TRBJ2-3
DNA: TGCGCCAGCAGCCAAGACGGGGCGGCATCTTTCACAGATACGCAGTATTTT
CDR3: CASSQDGAASFTDTQYF

size: .
V: TRBV7-9
D: TRBD2
J: TRBJ2-1
DNA: TGTGCCAGCAGCTTATCGAGCGGGAACGATGAGCAGTTCTTC
CDR3: CASSLSSGNDEQFF

size: .
V: TRBV10-2
D: TRBD2
J: TRBJ2-7
DNA: TGCGCCAGCAGGGGCGGGACTAGCGGGACCATCTACGAGCAGTACTTC
CDR3: CASRGGTSGTIYEQYF

size: few
V: TRBV7-8
D: .
J: TRBJ1-5
DNA: TGTGCCAGCAGCTTAGATTCGGCGAATCAGCCCCAGCATTTT
CDR3: CASSLDSANQPQHF

size: once
V: TRBV6-1
D: .
J: TRBJ1-2
DNA: TGTGCCAGCACGAAGGGGGGTCAGCTCTATGGCTACACCTTC
CDR3: CASTKGGQLYGYTF

size: .
V: TRBV6-6
D: .
J: TRBJ1-1
DNA: TGTGCCAGCAGTTACCCCGGAAACACTGAAGCTTTCTTT
CDR3: CASSYPGNTEAFF

size: few
V: TRBV7-2
D: .
J: TRBJ1-3
DNA: TGTGCCAGCAGCTCCCCATGGGGCGGAAACACCATATATTTT
CDR3: CASSSPWGGNTIYF

size: .
V: TRBV5-1
D: TRBD2
J: TRBJ2-3
DNA: TGCGCCAGCAGCTTGGCGGGACTAGCGGGAGCCACAGATACGCAGTATTTT
CDR3: CASSLAGLAGATDTQYF

size: .
V: TRBV7-3
D: TRBD2
J: TRBJ2-1
DNA: TGTGCCAGCAGCCCGGGACTAGCGGGATACAATGAGCAGTTCTTC
CDR3: CASSPGLAGYNEQFF

size: .
V: TRBV4-2
D: TRBD2
J: TRBJ2-3
DNA: TGTGCCAGCAGCCAAGAGGGTCCAGCGGGAGGGCCAACAGATACGCAGTATTTT
CDR3: CASSQEGPAGGPTDTQYF

size: many
V: TRBV10-1
D: TRBD2
J: TRBJ2-7
DNA: TGCGCCAGCAGTGACCCTACTAGCGGGAGGTTCTACGAGCAGTACTTC
CDR3: CASSDPTSGRFYEQYF

size: .
V: TRBV6-5
D: TRBD2
J: TRBJ2-7
DNA: TGTGCCAGCAGTTACTCCTGGACTAGCGGTTACGAGCAGTACTTC
CDR3: CASSYSWTSGYEQYF

size: .
V: TRBV20-1
D: .
J: TRBJ1-1
DNA: TGCAGTGCTAGAGAGCAGGGGCGGGCTTTCTTT
CDR3: CSAREQGRAFF

size: .
V: TRBV7-2
D: TRBD1
J: TRBJ2-7
DNA: TGTGCCAGCAGCTTAAGCACAGGGGTTTTAGCCTACGAGCAGTACTTC
CDR3: CASSLSTGVLAYEQYF

size: .
V: TRBV7-2
D: .
J: TRBJ2-7
DNA: TGTGCCAGCAGCTTAATAGGTGGGACCCATTCCCACGAGCAGTACTTC
CDR3: CASSLIGGTHSHEQYF

size: .
V: TRBV5-1
D: .
J: TRBJ1-2
DNA: TGCGCCAGCAGCTTGGACCACTATGGCTACACCTTC
CDR3: CASSLDHYGYTF

size: .
V: TRBV6-1
D: TRBD2
J: TRBJ2-1
DNA: TGTGCCAGCAGCCGGACTAGCGGGAGTTCAAGTGAGCAGTTCTTC
CDR3: CASSRTSGSSSEQFF

size: .
V: TRBV5-4
D: TRBD1
J: TRBJ2-4
DNA: TGTGCCAGCAGCTCTGGACAGGGGAGTGTCAAAAACATTCAGTACTTC
CDR3: CASSSGQGSVKNIQYF

size: .
V: TRBV29-1
D: .
J: TRBJ1-2
DNA: TGCAGCGTTGCCTCGACCGCATACTATGGCTACACCTTC
CDR3: CSVASTAYYGYTF

size: .
V: TRBV27
D: TRBD2
J: TRBJ2-2
DNA: TGTGCCAGCACGGGGCAGCGGGAGAACACCGGGGAGCTGTTTTTT
CDR3: CASTGQRENTGELFF

size: .
V: TRBV4-3
D: .
J: TRBJ2-1
DNA: TGCGCCAGCAGCCAAGATCGAGGGCAGTACAATGAGCAGTTCTTC
CDR3: CASSQDRGQYNEQFF

size: .
V: TRBV2
D: TRBD1
J: TRBJ2-1
DNA: TGTGCCAGCAGCCAGACAGGGAGTGAGCAGTTCTTC
CDR3: CASSQTGSEQFF

size: .
V: TRBV5-1
D: TRBD2
J: TRBJ2-3
DNA: TGCGCCAGCAGCAGACTGTCCTCTAGCGGACAAAAGACAGATACGCAGTATTTT
CDR3: CASSRLSSSGQKTDTQYF

size: once
V: TRBV5-1
D: TRBD1
J: TRBJ1-4
DNA: TGCGCCAGCAGCCCGGAGGGGACAGGGCGAGAAAAACTGTTTTTT
CDR3: CASSPEGTGREKLFF